This T cell receptor (beta chain) was recovered during a study of read filtering for tumor transcriptome and immune sequencing. Study summary: Transcriptome libraries were built from DNase-treated RNA.

This clonotype was seen repeatedly, ten times or more. The CDR3 is made up of 16 amino acids. Germline-derived CDR1 and CDR2 are DFQATT and SNEGSKA (reference sequence). With 5 bases removed from V and 6 bases from J, the gap between germline ends came to 24 bases. Bone marrow was sampled from every patient at the time of active disease. From roughly 0.4 ug of RNA, a library with molecular barcoded alpha/delta and beta/gamma adaptors was made. One entry per CDR3 protein results from TCRdb running MiXCR on the reads. The table includes 9,000 to 9,500 distinct CDR3 sequences, approximately 15% detected once.

This TCR was recovered from a donor aged 40 or older with multiple myeloma. The chain couples TRBV20-1 to TRBJ2-3; perhaps TRBD1 as D (5 bases). The specimen was a population of CD138-negative cells sorted from bone marrow. The CDR3 is CSAPPPGGYPGDTQYF. The CDR3 DNA reads as TGCAGTGCTCCACCCCCTGGCGGTTACCCAGGGGATACGCAGTATTTT.